A single sample gave rise to the 23 T cell receptor beta chains below, sequenced in a study of blood T cell repertoires in COVID-19. TCRdb keeps only in-frame clones here, not all; method: immunoSEQ multiplex PCR. This table has 100,000 to 150,000 clones, about 85% appearing once. The sample was peripheral blood. The receptors stem from a woman older than 75 with COVID-19, enrolled during active disease.

The V gene is TRBV4-2, the J gene TRBJ1-1, with a tentative D call TRBD1 (6 bases). Between the trimmed V and J ends, which lost 1 base and 5 bases, there was a span of 11 bases. The CDR3 is made up of 14 amino acids. The germline gives CDR1 LGHNA, CDR2 YNFKEQ. CDR3 sequence reads: CASSQGTERTEAFF. The CDR3 bases are TGTGCCAGCAGCCAAGGGACAGAGAGGACTGAAGCTTTCTTT.

This CDR3 reads CASSISGTDTDTQYF. The DNA of the CDR3 is TGCGCCAGCAGCATAAGCGGGACTGACACAGATACGCAGTATTTT. The chain combines TRBV5-1 with TRBJ2-3, with 7 positions matching TRBD2. V shed 4 bases and J 2 bases; nucleotides not matched to a gene: 7. This CDR3 region has 15 residues. Germline V CDR1 and CDR2: SGHRS, YFSETQ.

A single count supports this clone. The chain recombines TRBV9 with TRBJ2-1, with 8 bases aligning to TRBD2. This CDR3 spans 18 amino acids. After removal of 0 bases from V and 0 bases from J, the junction contained 8 bases not matched to a gene. Germline V gives CDR1 SGDLS, CDR2 YYNGEE. CDR3 DNA sequence: TGTGCCAGCAGCGTAGCGGGGACTAGTTTTAGCTCCTACAATGAGCAGTTCTTC. Translated, it gives CASSVAGTSFSSYNEQFF.

This sequence joins TRBV5-1 and TRBJ1-4; 8 nucleotides match TRBD1. CDR1 SGHRS and CDR2 YFSETQ come from the germline V gene. V was pared by 2 bases and J by 5 bases, with 2 bases of the junction left unmatched. The CDR3 is 14 residues long. DNA for the CDR3: TGCGCCAGCAGCTTCGGACAGGGAAATGAAAAACTGTTTTTT. Protein product: CASSFGQGNEKLFF.

The chain joins TRBV4-3 to TRBJ2-7; 12 nucleotides line up with TRBD2. The germline V gene has CDR1 LGHNA and CDR2 YSLEER. The CDR3 spans 16 residues. V lost 1 base and J lost 1; bases outside the gene matches: 2. The CDR3 DNA is TGCGCCAGCAGCCAAGTTACTAGCGGGAGGTCCTACGAGCAGTACTTC. Translating gives CASSQVTSGRSYEQYF.

The rearrangement links TRBV28 to TRBJ1-3; 7 nucleotides match TRBD1. Germline CDR1 MDHEN, CDR2 SYDVKM. V shed 5 bases and J 0 bases; nucleotides not matched to a gene: 10. The CDR3 spans 17 residues. CDR3 DNA sequence: TGTGCCAGCAGTCAACTACTGGGACAGCCCTCTGGAAACACCATATATTTT. It is translated as CASSQLLGQPSGNTIYF.

This chain uses TRBV5-6 with TRBJ1-1, with 9 bases aligning to TRBD1. The CDR3 sequence is 15 residues long. Germline assignment: CDR1 SGHDT and CDR2 YYEEEE. V lost 4 bases and J lost 5; bases outside the gene matches: 9. CDR3 bases: TGTGCCAGCAGCGGAACGGACAGGGGTCAGACTGAAGCTTTCTTT. This codes for CASSGTDRGQTEAFF.

V is TRBV7-6 and J is TRBJ2-3; 9 bases agree with TRBD2. This CDR3 region has 16 residues. V was clipped by 5 bases and J by 2 bases; unmatched bases: 8. Germline V gene data show CDR1 as SGHVS and CDR2 as FNYEAQ. CDR3 in DNA: TGTGCCAGCAGCCCGGCGGGCGGGAGGGCCACAGATACGCAGTATTTT. Translated, it gives CASSPAGGRATDTQYF.

V and J are TRBV29-1 and TRBJ2-3; 12 bases align to TRBD2. The CDR3 runs 15 residues. Trimming took 4 bases from V and 3 from J; bases not matched to a gene: 5. Germline V gene sequence: CDR1 SQVTM, CDR2 ANQGSEA. The CDR3 nucleotides are TGCAGCGTTGTCGGCCTAGCGGGAGGGACAGATACGCAGTATTTT. This translates into CSVVGLAGGTDTQYF.

The chain has TRBV10-3 and TRBJ2-7, with 8 bases fitting TRBD2. The CDR3 extends over 16 amino acids. Per the germline V gene, CDR1 is ENHRY and CDR2 is SYGVKD. The V and J ends lost 4 bases and 5 bases, in that order; junction bases with no gene match: 13. CDR3 sequence: CAISGPGGVSSNEQYF. In DNA form, the CDR3 reads TGTGCCATCAGTGGACCCGGGGGGGTTTCGAGCAACGAGCAGTACTTC.

This chain uses TRBV6-2 or TRBV6-3 with TRBJ2-7, with 10 bases matching TRBD2. The CDR3 totals 14 residues. Germline V CDR1 and CDR2: MNHEY, SVGEGT. Trimming took 4 bases from V and 0 from J; bases not matched to a gene: 0. The CDR3 reads CASSLAGGSYEQYF. The CDR3, as DNA: TGTGCCAGCAGTTTAGCGGGAGGCTCCTACGAGCAGTACTTC.

The chain recombines TRBV5-4 with TRBJ2-1, with a possible D match to TRBD1 (6 bases). CDR3 size: 13 residues. Germline-derived CDR1 and CDR2 are SGHNT and YYREEE (reference sequence). The CDR3 spells CAIGTQVDNEQFF. CDR3 coding DNA: TGTGCAATCGGGACACAAGTCGACAATGAGCAGTTCTTC.

Here the CDR3 reads CASSYRDRSTDTQYF. CDR3 coding DNA: TGTGCCAGCAGTTACCGGGACAGGAGTACAGATACGCAGTATTTT. The chain links TRBV6-2 or TRBV6-3 to TRBJ2-3; 8 nucleotides match TRBD1. With V trimmed by 2 bases and J by 3 bases, 4 bases remained unmatched. CDR3 length: 15 amino acids. The germline gives CDR1 MNHEY, CDR2 SVGEGT.

This clone showed up just once. The rearrangement joins TRBV14 to TRBJ1-3, with D perhaps TRBD1 (5 bases). CDR1 and CDR2 from the germline V gene are SGHDN and FVKESK. V gave up 4 bases and J gave up 2 bases, with 15 bases separating them. The CDR3 extends over 16 amino acids. The CDR3 coding sequence is TGTGCCAGCAGCCTACGGGGGGTGCGTCCTGGAAACACCATATATTTT. Protein product: CASSLRGVRPGNTIYF.

The chain links TRBV9 to TRBJ2-2; 13 bases are a match to TRBD2. V dropped 4 bases and J dropped 4; count of bases not matched to a gene: 4. The CDR3 runs 16 residues. Germline V gene lookup returns CDR1 SGDLS and CDR2 YYNGEE. The CDR3 is CASSQGLAGVTGELFF. CDR3 DNA: TGTGCCAGCAGCCAAGGACTAGCGGGGGTCACCGGGGAGCTGTTTTTT.

The chain couples TRBV4-2 to TRBJ2-3, with 10 bases lining up with TRBD2. The CDR3 totals 17 residues. Looked up from germline, CDR1 is LGHNA and CDR2 is YNFKEQ. V shed 6 bases, J shed 1 base, and the junction held 10 bases outside the gene matches. The CDR3 loop reads CASSNQGGTSGTDTQYF. The DNA of the CDR3 is TGTGCCAGCAGTAACCAGGGGGGGACTAGCGGCACAGATACGCAGTATTTT.

This clone was seen a single time. The chain has TRBV27 and TRBJ2-5, with 10 bases fitting TRBD2. This CDR3 is built from 15 residues. Trimming at V came to 2 bases and at J to 5 bases, leaving 5 bases not matched to a gene. The germline gives CDR1 MNHEY, CDR2 SMNVEV (reference sequence). The chain's CDR3 is CASSLLAGVGETQYF. In DNA form, the CDR3 reads TGTGCCAGCAGTTTACTAGCGGGAGTCGGTGAGACCCAGTACTTC.

V is TRBV6-5 and J is TRBJ2-5, with TRBD2 identical over 9 bases. The J segment lost 5 bases and the V segment lost 6 bases, leaving 10 bases of the junction unmatched. This CDR3 spans 15 amino acids. Germline V gives CDR1 MNHEY, CDR2 SVGAGI. The CDR3 DNA reads TGTGCCAGCAGACCGACGCACCTAGCGGGGGAGACCCAGTACTTC. Translated, it gives CASRPTHLAGETQYF.

The chain joins TRBV20-1 to TRBJ2-7, with D maybe TRBD1 (7 bases). The CDR3 sequence is 13 residues long. CDR1 is DFQATT and CDR2 is SNEGSKA in the germline V gene (reference sequence). Trimming shortened V by 3 bases and J by 6 bases, and 15 bases separated the two germline ends. The CDR3 is CSASEGQGGEQYF. As DNA, the CDR3 is TGCAGTGCTAGTGAGGGTCAGGGGGGCGAGCAGTACTTC.

V gene TRBV28 combines with J gene TRBJ1-5, with D perhaps matching TRBD1 (6 bases). The ends were cut back, 3 bases at V and 5 bases at J, with 11 bases in the middle. Germline CDR1 is MDHEN and CDR2 is SYDVKM. This CDR3 spans 14 amino acids. As DNA, the CDR3 is TGTGCCAGCAGTTTCGGGACACCGGATCAGCCCCAGCATTTT. Translating gives CASSFGTPDQPQHF.

J is TRBJ1-4 and V is TRBV19; D is unresolved. The CDR3 is 15 residues long. Germline CDR1 LNHDA, CDR2 SQIVND (reference sequence). V was clipped by 3 bases and J by 0 bases, with 8 bases between them. In DNA, the CDR3 is TGTGCCAGTAGTATGGCGGATGCAACTAATGAAAAACTGTTTTTT. This gives the protein CASSMADATNEKLFF.

The chain couples TRBV28 to TRBJ1-2; D gene ambiguous. The V gene lost 3 bases and the J gene lost 4 bases, with 12 bases spanning the gap. The CDR3 length is 14 residues. Germline V gene sequence: CDR1 MDHEN, CDR2 SYDVKM. The CDR3 loop is CASSLQTFSYGYTF. CDR3 DNA: TGTGCCAGCAGTTTGCAGACTTTTAGCTATGGCTACACCTTC.

This clone has a single count. The J gene is TRBJ2-7, the V gene TRBV28, with D possibly matching TRBD2 (7 bases). V was trimmed by 2 bases and J by 5 bases, leaving 13 bases between them. The CDR3 has 14 residues. CDR1 is MDHEN and CDR2 is SYDVKM in the germline V gene. The CDR3 loop reads CASSLLQGGHEQYF. The CDR3 nucleotides are TGTGCCAGCAGTTTACTACAGGGAGGGCACGAGCAGTACTTC.